This TCR beta chain emerged from a study of siplizumab effects on memory and regulatory T cells. The study, taken as a whole, reports: Tracing alloreactive clones into unstimulated subsets worked for only a minor fraction of them.

Looked up from germline, CDR1 is SNHLY and CDR2 is FYNNEI. The CDR3 contains 15 residues. The V end was cut by 8 bases, the J end by 1 base, with 17 bases between. For every sample, about 10^5 TCR templates were assayed. Clones were sequenced by immunoSEQ multiplex PCR, and TCRdb holds only the in-frame ones, with some missing. The sample yields around 100,000 clones, 94% seen once. Comments on this clone: The antigen remains undetermined.

Sample: non-Treg CD4+ T cells sorted from blood. The TCR comes from a human donor in good health. V is TRBV2 and J is TRBJ1-1; possible D gene TRBD1, 5 bases. The DNA of the CDR3 is TGTGCCAGCGGGGCTAGGTCTGGAGGGAACACTGAAGCTTTCTTT. Protein sequence: CASGARSGGNTEAFF.